The clone carrying this TCR beta chain was seen at least ten times. Its antigen is as yet unknown. This entry comes from a study of regulatory T cells in long-lasting Graves disease. Study observations and caveats: Persistent Graves' disease cases displayed lower TCR diversity than newly diagnosed ones.

Trimming took off 0 bases at V and 3 bases at J, with 4 bases between the two ends. CDR3 length: 13 residues. Per the germline V gene, CDR1 is SGHVS and CDR2 is FQNEAQ. Arm-PCR of CDR3 regions and iRepertoire HTBI primers were the basis on which TCR beta libraries were built. Source study methods: Samples collectively showed some 60 TRBV and approximately 14 TRBJ segments. TCRdb reanalysed the multiplex PCR reads using MiXCR and keeps one entry per CDR3 protein. The V and J calls here are based on TCRdb, not the publication. The sample lists fewer than 350,000 distinct CDR3 sequences, under 20% occurring once. Stated time point: newly diagnosed GD, antithyroid drugs for less than 3 months. Extracted PBMC RNA gave rise to the TCR library. In Xi'an, China, an endocrinology department was the source of patients.

The TCR originated in a female donor with Graves disease. The J gene is TRBJ2-3, the V gene TRBV7-8, with unresolved D. The source was peripheral blood mononuclear cells (PBMCs), collected at new diagnosis, from a patient treated with antithyroid drugs. DNA of the CDR3: TGTGCCAGCAGCTTAGCTCTAACAGATACGCAGTATTTT. This gives the protein CASSLALTDTQYF.